What follows is one T cell receptor (beta chain) and its context. Its antigen is currently unknown. An equimolar mix of two oligonucleotides served as the beta constant-region primer for TRBC1 and TRBC2. Ligated cDNA was amplified by four rounds of PCR with nested alpha and beta constant-region primers and SP2. TCRdb independently ran MiXCR on the UMI-ligation and nested PCR reads; one entry per CDR3 protein. The sample contains 130,000 to 150,000 distinct CDR3 sequences, 22% of which appear only once. This record comes from a study of naive and memory T cell subsets. Study-level findings and limits: A few larger clonotypes appeared in naive repertoires, especially CD8, possibly memory cells re-expressing CD45RA. Expression changes during T cell differentiation may affect RNA-based TCR counts.

CMV status came from CD4+ T cell IFNgamma after overnight CMV lysate stimulation of fresh PBMCs. Germline CDR1 is MGHDK and CDR2 is SYGVNS. The CDR3 totals 17 residues. V was trimmed by 1 base and J by 0 bases, leaving 10 bases between them. The sample comprised naive CD4+ T cells from blood. This clonotype was obtained from a human donor in good health. The chain couples TRBV25-1 to TRBJ2-6; D gene unclear. CDR3 DNA: TGTGCCAGCAGTGAATCCCGACGAGGCTCTGGGGCCAACGTCCTGACTTTC. Its translation is CASSESRRGSGANVLTF.